This T cell receptor beta chain was recovered during a study of T cells in Graves' hyperthyroidism and ophthalmopathy. RNA transcripts provided the source from which TCR beta CDR3 regions were amplified. A set of HTBI primers served as the primers for a first-round RT-PCR of the TCR CDR3. TCRdb reprocessed the multiplex PCR reads with MiXCR, giving one entry per CDR3 protein. The data contain a few hundred thousand distinct CDR3 sequences, 46% of them singletons. The CDR3 spans 14 residues. Germline V gene lookup returns CDR1 SGDLS and CDR2 YYNGEE. J was trimmed by 7 bases and V by 3 bases; bases with no gene match: 2.

The receptor was isolated from a young woman with Graves' hyperthyroidism. Sequenced material: peripheral blood or thyroid tissue (not recorded which). J is TRBJ1-5 and V is TRBV9; 12 positions agree with TRBD1. The CDR3: CASSGGTGGQPQHF. CDR3 coding DNA: TGTGCCAGCAGCGGAGGGACAGGGGGCCAGCCCCAGCATTTT.